Presented here are 29 T cell receptor beta chains from one specimen sequenced in a study of T cells in Graves' hyperthyroidism and ophthalmopathy. Amplified TCR beta CDR3 regions came from RNA transcripts. The HTBI primer set was used in a first-round RT-PCR of the TCR CDR3. TCRdb re-called the multiplex PCR reads through MiXCR, storing one row per CDR3 protein. The table lists about 560,000 distinct CDR3 sequences, over 15% of them singletons, with 18% in the top ten. Material: blood. The origin of the receptors is a woman under 30 with Graves' hyperthyroidism.

This clonotype was seen many times. CDR3 protein: CASSAQGRNQPQHF. In DNA form, the CDR3 reads TGTGCCAGCAGTGCACAGGGACGCAATCAGCCCCAGCATTTT. The chain uses TRBV6-1 and TRBJ1-5; a weak D match, TRBD1 (6 bases). In germline, CDR1 is MNHNS, CDR2 SASEGT. CDR3 length: 14 amino acids. The germline V and J ends were trimmed by 4 bases and 2 bases, with 9 bases remaining between them.

This clonotype was counted ten times or more. The chain is built from TRBV7-2 and TRBJ2-7; TRBD2 is a possible D gene (6 bases). Germline V gene lookup returns CDR1 SGHTA and CDR2 FQGNSA. V lost 4 bases to trimming and J lost 3 bases, with 10 bases between them. CDR3 length: 13 residues. The CDR3 DNA reads as TGTGCCAGCAGCTCCGCCGGGAGCTACGAGCAGTACTTC. Protein product: CASSSAGSYEQYF.

V is TRBV10-3 and J is TRBJ1-5; D possibly corresponds to TRBD1 (5 bases). V gave up 0 bases and J gave up 3 bases, with 12 bases separating them. Germline loops: CDR1 ENHRY, CDR2 SYGVKD. The CDR3 is made up of 16 amino acids. The CDR3 protein is CAISESVQEPNQPQHF. The CDR3 bases are TGTGCCATCAGTGAGTCTGTACAGGAGCCCAATCAGCCCCAGCATTTT.

This sequence joins TRBV5-1 and TRBJ1-2, with D perhaps matching TRBD1 (5 bases). The CDR3 has 13 amino acids. Per the germline V gene, CDR1 is SGHRS and CDR2 is YFSETQ. Trimming removed 7 bases at V and 7 bases at J, with 17 bases between. This chain's CDR3 is CASSFGTGTGYTF. The CDR3 coding sequence is TGCGCCAGCTCCTTCGGGACCGGTACTGGCTACACCTTC.

Many counts were recorded for this clonotype. The rearrangement links TRBV12-3 or TRBV12-4 to TRBJ2-1; D is uncertain. V was pared by 3 bases and J by 4 bases, with 13 bases between. The CDR3 is 15 amino acids. The CDR3 reads CASSLQTSGYNEQFF. CDR3 nucleotide sequence: TGTGCCAGCAGTTTGCAAACGTCAGGATACAATGAGCAGTTCTTC.

The gene calls are TRBV6-5 and TRBJ2-5, with TRBD2 identical over 9 bases. The ends lost 4 bases at V and 1 base at J; junction bases unmatched: 7. This CDR3 comprises 16 residues. Germline CDR1 is MNHEY and CDR2 is SVGAGI. The CDR3 is CASSLYLAGPQETQYF. As DNA, the CDR3 is TGTGCCAGCAGTTTATACCTAGCGGGACCCCAAGAGACCCAGTACTTC.

The sample holds a few counts of this clonotype. The chain is built from TRBV5-6 and TRBJ1-2; no firm D call. This CDR3 is 13 amino acids long. The germline V gene has CDR1 SGHDT and CDR2 YYEEEE. V gave up 0 bases and J gave up 8 bases, with 11 bases separating them. The CDR3 DNA reads as TGTGCCAGCAGCTTGGTTACGGGTGGCGGCTACACCTTC. This encodes CASSLVTGGGYTF.

In this sample, this clonotype turned up a few times. This chain connects TRBV9 to TRBJ2-1; 12 nucleotides agree with TRBD2. Germline assignment: CDR1 SGDLS and CDR2 YYNGEE. V dropped 4 bases and J dropped 7; count of bases not matched to a gene: 12. There are 17 residues in the CDR3. The CDR3 region is CASSSATGTSGRNEQFF. CDR3 nucleotide sequence: TGTGCCAGCAGCTCTGCAACCGGGACTAGCGGGCGGAATGAGCAGTTCTTC.

About this clonotype: The junction departs from the called germline gene at one end, perhaps through a read error. The rearrangement uses TRBV29-1 and TRBJ1-2; tentative D call: TRBD1 (5 bases). This CDR3 has 12 amino acids. In germline, CDR1 is SQVTM, CDR2 ANQGSEA. The CDR3 DNA sequence: TGCAGCGTTGGACAGACTAACTGTGGCTACACCTTC. As protein: CSVGQTNCGYTF.

This clonotype was counted a few times. The V gene is TRBV9, the J gene TRBJ2-1; 7 bases are a match to TRBD2. The germline V gene encodes CDR1 SGDLS and CDR2 YYNGEE. This CDR3 region has 17 residues. Losses at the gene ends were 4 bases for V and 1 base for J; bases not matched to a gene: 11. The CDR3 sequence is CASSPTVVAGSYNEQFF. CDR3 in DNA: TGTGCCAGCAGCCCAACAGTAGTAGCGGGTTCCTACAATGAGCAGTTCTTC. The complete variable domain, with remaining parts taken from reference TRBV9 and TRBJ2-1, reads DSGVTQTPKHLITATGQRVTLRCSPRSGDLSVYWYQQSLDQGLQFLIQYYNGEERAKGNILERFSAQQFPDLHSELNLSSLELGDSALYFCASSPTVVAGSYNEQFFGPGTRLTVL.

As to this clonotype: A read error is possible here, since a much larger clone lies one base away. The CDR3 end shows no conserved phenylalanine or tryptophan, and so a read error is likely. V usage is TRBV24-1 and J usage is TRBJ2-4; the match to TRBD2 covers 11 bases. J lost 4 bases, V lost 3 bases, and 4 bases had no gene match. CDR1 is KGHDR and CDR2 is SFDVKD in the germline V gene. CDR3 length equals 16 residues. The CDR3 spells CATSDPRLAGKNIQYL. The CDR3 DNA reads TGTGCCACCAGTGATCCCAGACTAGCGGGGAAAAACATTCAGTACCTC.

This clonotype appeared many times. The CDR3 coding sequence is TGTGCCAGCAGCCGGGGCGCAGGGCTGAACACTGAAGCTTTCTTT. Translated, it gives CASSRGAGLNTEAFF. The rearrangement uses TRBV3-1 and TRBJ1-1, with D possibly being TRBD1 (5 bases). V was shortened by 4 bases and J by 0 bases, with 12 bases between the two germline ends. CDR1 is LGHDT, CDR2 YNNKEL, per germline (reference sequence). The CDR3 is 15 residues long.

Ten or more counts support this clonotype. The rearrangement links TRBV3-1 to TRBJ2-3; no clear D. The CDR3 consists of 13 residues. V was cut by 1 base and J by 7 bases, with 9 bases left in between. Germline loops: CDR1 LGHDT, CDR2 YNNKEL (reference sequence). CDR3 DNA sequence: TGTGCCAGCAGCCAAGGGCAAAAAAATACGCAGTATTTT. The encoded protein is CASSQGQKNTQYF.

This clonotype was seen ten or more times. The gene calls are TRBV20-1 and TRBJ2-5; 12 bases align to TRBD2. Germline CDR1 DFQATT, CDR2 SNEGSKA (reference sequence). Trimming took 4 bases from V and 5 from J; bases not matched to a gene: 8. The CDR3 contains 15 residues. The CDR3 protein is CSATRLAGVVETQYF. The CDR3 DNA is TGCAGTGCTACCCGACTAGCGGGGGTGGTGGAGACCCAGTACTTC.

The chain recombines TRBV7-2 with TRBJ2-7, with D perhaps matching TRBD2 (5 bases). Trimming shortened V by 3 bases and J by 6 bases, and 15 bases separated the two germline ends. The CDR3 runs to 14 residues. From germline, CDR1 is SGHTA and CDR2 FQGNSA. CDR3: CASSFYTSYGEQYF. CDR3 DNA: TGTGCCAGCAGCTTCTATACTAGTTACGGCGAGCAGTACTTC.

This clonotype was observed a few times. The chain employs TRBV27 and TRBJ1-1, with TRBD1 as a possible D gene (5 bases). The V end lost 4 bases, the J end lost 1 base, and 13 bases lay between the germline ends. Germline CDR1 and CDR2: MNHEY and SMNVEV (reference sequence). CDR3 length: 15 amino acids. CDR3 amino acids: CASSSATASNTEAFF. CDR3 coding DNA: TGTGCCAGCAGTTCCGCGACAGCCTCGAACACTGAAGCTTTCTTT.

This chain uses TRBV28 with TRBJ2-7; no clear D gene. The V end was cut by 5 bases, the J end by 0 bases, with 5 bases between. In germline, CDR1 is MDHEN, CDR2 SYDVKM. The length of the CDR3 is 12 residues. The CDR3 protein is CASSKLSYEQYF. DNA of the CDR3: TGTGCCAGCAGTAAACTCTCCTACGAGCAGTACTTC.

The chain couples TRBV14 to TRBJ2-5; 8 nucleotides agree with TRBD1. The CDR3 loop spans 17 amino acids. CDR1 is SGHDN and CDR2 is FVKESK in the germline V gene. Trimming removed 3 bases from V and 4 bases from J; junction bases left unmatched: 13. The CDR3 sequence is CASSHTRKKTGAETQYF. DNA for the CDR3: TGTGCCAGCAGCCATACAAGAAAAAAGACAGGGGCAGAGACCCAGTACTTC.

The chain has TRBV5-1 and TRBJ1-1; D remains unclear. Germline V gives CDR1 SGHRS, CDR2 YFSETQ. CDR3 length equals 15 residues. V lost 4 bases and J lost 4, with 17 bases in between. Here the CDR3 DNA reads TGCGCCAGCAGCCTTGGGTGGAATTTGGGCACTGAAGCTTTCTTT. Translating it yields CASSLGWNLGTEAFF.

The chain couples TRBV10-2 to TRBJ1-4; TRBD1 agrees at 9 bases. CDR1 is WSHSY and CDR2 is SAAADI in the germline V gene. The CDR3 runs to 14 residues. V was pared by 4 bases and J by 6 bases, with 3 bases of the junction left unmatched. DNA for the CDR3: TGCGCCAGCAGTGTAGACAGGGGGGATGAAAAACTGTTTTTT. This codes for CASSVDRGDEKLFF.

This clonotype was counted at least ten times. The rearrangement uses TRBV7-9 and TRBJ2-5; 10 positions match TRBD1. The CDR3 spans 15 residues. The germline CDR1 and CDR2 sequences are SEHNR and FQNEAQ (reference sequence). Germline trimming cut 6 bases from V and 5 bases from J; bases unmatched to any gene: 9. Written as DNA, the CDR3 is TGTGCCAGCAGGGGAGACAGGGGGCGAATGGAGACCCAGTACTTC. Translated: CASRGDRGRMETQYF. Based on the CDR3 plus reference TRBV7-9 and TRBJ2-5, the full variable domain is DTGVSQNPRHKITKRGQNVTFRCDPISEHNRLYWYRQTLGQGPEFLTYFQNEAQLEKSRLLSDRFSAERPKGSFSTLEIQRTEQGDSAMYLCASRGDRGRMETQYFGPGTRLLVL.

The chain employs TRBV7-9 and TRBJ1-4; TRBD1 is a possible D gene (5 bases). V dropped 7 bases and J dropped 2 bases, with 11 bases sitting between them. Germline V lookup: CDR1 SEHNR, CDR2 FQNEAQ (reference sequence). This CDR3 contains 14 residues. The CDR3 DNA reads as TGTGCCAGCACCTCCGGGGGGACTAATGAAAAACTGTTTTTT. Protein product: CASTSGGTNEKLFF.

This clonotype was detected ten times or more. The genes are TRBV7-2 and TRBJ2-1; 10 bases align to TRBD2. The CDR3 consists of 16 residues. V lost 1 base to trimming and J lost 9 bases; unmatched junction nucleotides: 9. The germline CDR1 and CDR2 sequences are SGHTA and FQGNSA. CDR3 region: CASSLGSSGGALEQFF. CDR3 coding DNA: TGTGCCAGCAGCTTAGGATCTAGCGGGGGTGCACTTGAGCAGTTCTTC.

The chain is built from TRBV20-1 and TRBJ2-1; 10 bases fit TRBD2. The CDR3 sequence is 13 residues long. The junction had 5 bases not matched to a gene; V was cut back by 6 bases and J by 6 bases. Germline CDR1 is DFQATT and CDR2 is SNEGSKA (reference sequence). CDR3 sequence (DNA): TGCAGTGCGGCGGCTAGCGGGGGCAATGAGCAGTTCTTC. Encoded protein: CSAAASGGNEQFF.

This clonotype was found many times. The CDR3 loop is CSAEEVEAFF. In DNA form, the CDR3 reads TGCAGTGCTGAGGAGGTTGAAGCTTTCTTT. The chain recombines TRBV20-1 with TRBJ1-1; no clear D gene. The CDR3 consists of 10 residues. V was clipped by 5 bases and J by 7 bases, with 8 bases between them. CDR1 is DFQATT, CDR2 SNEGSKA, per germline (reference sequence).

The rearrangement joins TRBV5-1 to TRBJ2-5, with D unresolved. Deletions cut 5 bases from V and 0 bases from J, with 5 bases between. This CDR3 contains 12 residues. The germline V gene encodes CDR1 SGHRS and CDR2 YFSETQ. The CDR3 DNA sequence: TGCGCCAGCAGGTCAGACCAAGAGACCCAGTACTTC. Residues: CASRSDQETQYF.

The chain combines TRBV7-9 with TRBJ2-2, with D maybe TRBD2 (5 bases). The CDR3 loop spans 14 amino acids. Per germline, CDR1 SEHNR and CDR2 FQNEAQ (reference sequence). V lost 5 bases and J lost 6, with 13 bases in between. CDR3 in amino acids: CASSLREGSGELFF. CDR3 coding DNA: TGTGCCAGCAGCCTACGAGAGGGTTCCGGGGAGCTGTTTTTT.

This clonotype was counted at least ten times. The chain joins TRBV7-6 to TRBJ2-5; D unclear. Germline assignment: CDR1 SGHVS and CDR2 FNYEAQ. The V and J ends lost 5 bases and 1 base respectively, with 14 bases between them. The CDR3 consists of 15 residues. This chain's CDR3 is CASSHTHRAQETQYF. The DNA for the CDR3 is TGTGCCAGCAGCCACACTCACCGGGCCCAAGAGACCCAGTACTTC.

This clonotype has a count of ten or more. The chain carries TRBV12-3 or TRBV12-4 and TRBJ1-5; tentatively, D is TRBD1 (5 bases). V lost 6 bases to trimming and J lost 4 bases, with 16 bases between them. This CDR3 is built from 15 residues. DNA for the CDR3: TGTGCCAGCAGCCCGGCCGGGGGGAGTAATCAGCCCCAGCATTTT. It codes for CASSPAGGSNQPQHF.